This T cell receptor beta chain emerged from a study of T-cell memory formation after mild COVID-19. Turning to the study itself: TCR clusters mostly belonged to single donors.

Notes on the study in general: The CD4+ clones that contracted clustered mainly within CM and EM, and the CD8+ clones concentrated in EMRA. Clones from the second wave (peaking day 37) had unconfirmed SARS-CoV-2 specificity.

This clonotype showed up just a few times. Its antigen is as yet unknown. The germline V gene has CDR1 DFQATT and CDR2 SNEGSKA (reference sequence). This CDR3 has 15 amino acids. V was trimmed by 1 base and J by 2 bases, leaving 15 bases between them. With constant-segment primers, 5'RACE yielded cDNA libraries of TCR alpha and TCR beta that carried sample barcodes and UMIs. TCRdb ran MiXCR on the 5' RACE reads and lists one entry per CDR3 protein. The data show hundreds of thousands of distinct CDR3 sequences, around 30% seen once. The source is an adult woman who had mild COVID-19 (a few samples of this study predate the infection). Cell type and time point are not known. This chain joins TRBV20-1 and TRBJ2-7, with D possibly called TRBD1 or TRBD2 (5 bases each). The source material was PBMCs or a T cell subset sorted from them (not recorded which). This CDR3 reads CSARGSGTGTYEQYF. DNA for the CDR3: TGCAGTGCTAGAGGAAGTGGGACGGGGACCTACGAGCAGTACTTC.